What follows are 24 T cell receptor beta chains derived from one specimen sequenced in a study of post-analysis software for immune sequencing data. General study results and limits: Elevated frequency relative to controls characterized roughly five TRBV segments in patients, TRBV5-6, TRBV5-1 and TRBV20-1 among them.

These TCRs' antigens remain unknown. The library was made from cDNA and included unique molecular identifiers. TCRdb recomputed calls from the PCR reads with MiXCR, one row per CDR3 protein. The sample lists hundreds of thousands of distinct CDR3 sequences, roughly 45% seen once, with roughly an eighth in the top ten. The sequencing input was blood. Receptors originate from a girl aged 5 to 17 with multiple sclerosis.

The rearrangement joins TRBV18 to TRBJ2-1; TRBD2 matches at 13 bases. The CDR3 extends over 15 amino acids. Germline trimming cut 1 base from V and 13 bases from J; bases unmatched to any gene: 7. Per germline, CDR1 KGHSH and CDR2 LQKENI. As DNA, the CDR3 is TGTGCCAGCTCACCACAGGGGACTAGCGGGACTGGACAGTTCTTC. Protein: CASSPQGTSGTGQFF. Complete variable domain (other parts from reference TRBV18 and TRBJ2-1): NAGVMQNPRHLVRRRGQEARLRCSPMKGHSHVYWYRQLPEEGLKFMVYLQKENIIDESGMPKERFSAEFPKEGPSILRIQQVVRGDSAAYFCASSPQGTSGTGQFFGPGTRLTVL.

The chain employs TRBV10-3 and TRBJ2-3; the D gene is possibly TRBD2 (5 bases). V lost 2 bases and J 2 bases, leaving 11 bases between the germline ends. In germline, CDR1 is ENHRY, CDR2 SYGVKD. This CDR3 is 15 amino acids long. CDR3 bases: TGTGCCATCAGTGAGATAGCGAGCCCCACAGATACGCAGTATTTT. This gives the protein CAISEIASPTDTQYF.

V gene TRBV7-9 combines with J gene TRBJ2-1; TRBD2 aligns across 13 bases. The CDR3 has 17 amino acids. V shed 1 base and J 9 bases; nucleotides not matched to a gene: 9. From germline, CDR1 is SEHNR and CDR2 FQNEAQ (reference sequence). The chain's CDR3 is CASSLETGTSGTREQFF. In DNA form, the CDR3 reads TGTGCCAGCAGCTTAGAAACCGGGACTAGCGGGACCCGTGAGCAGTTCTTC.

This chain connects TRBV14 to TRBJ2-6, with 8 positions matching TRBD1. The V segment lost 4 bases and the J segment 3 bases; nucleotides outside the gene matches: 5. In germline, CDR1 is SGHDN, CDR2 FVKESK. The CDR3 has 16 amino acids. CDR3 DNA: TGTGCCAGCAGCCTGACAGGGGTTGTTGGGGCCAACGTCCTGACTTTC. It is translated as CASSLTGVVGANVLTF.

V gene TRBV12-3 or TRBV12-4 combines with J gene TRBJ2-3, with 7 bases lining up with TRBD2. With 7 bases clipped from V and 0 bases from J, the junction kept 10 bases outside the gene matches. The CDR3 runs 16 residues. The CDR3 loop is CASTAGVTSSTDTQYF. In nucleotides, the CDR3 is TGTGCCAGCACTGCGGGAGTGACGTCTAGCACAGATACGCAGTATTTT.

With respect to this clonotype: Relative to the germline gene, one junction end is altered; a read error may explain this. V and J are TRBV7-9 and TRBJ2-7; perhaps TRBD1 as D (6 bases). The CDR3 runs 13 residues. Germline lookup yields CDR1 SEHNR and CDR2 FQNEAQ (reference sequence). CDR3 coding DNA: TGTGCCAGCAGCCTAGCACAGGGTGCCGAGCAGTACTTC. This translates into CASSLAQGAEQYF.

The chain has TRBV5-1 and TRBJ2-1; either TRBD1 or TRBD2 may supply D (5 bases each). Looked up from germline, CDR1 is SGHRS and CDR2 is YFSETQ. V was trimmed by 3 bases and J by 3 bases, leaving 19 bases between them. The CDR3 loop spans 17 amino acids. The CDR3 here is CASSSWTRGKGYNEQFF. The CDR3 coding sequence is TGCGCCAGCAGCTCCTGGACACGGGGTAAAGGCTACAATGAGCAGTTCTTC.

The chain links TRBV28 to TRBJ2-5, with a possible D match to TRBD1 (5 bases). The CDR3 loop spans 12 amino acids. Per germline, CDR1 MDHEN and CDR2 SYDVKM. Trimming pared 4 bases from V and 11 bases from J, leaving 14 bases between. CDR3 amino acids: CASSWGRVGQYF. In nucleotides, the CDR3 is TGTGCCAGCAGTTGGGGCAGGGTGGGGCAGTACTTC.

This clonotype has only a few counts. V is TRBV9 and J is TRBJ2-1; 9 bases agree with TRBD2. V shed 0 bases, J shed 13 bases, and the junction held 14 bases outside the gene matches. The CDR3 covers 16 residues. The germline gives CDR1 SGDLS, CDR2 YYNGEE. CDR3 coding DNA: TGTGCCAGCAGCGTAGTTGGGACTAGCTCTCAAGAGACCCAGTTCTTC. Protein product: CASSVVGTSSQETQFF.

This rearrangement joins TRBV11-2 to TRBJ2-7, with TRBD2 identical over 8 bases. Germline CDR1 reads SGHAT; CDR2 reads FQNNGV. This CDR3 is built from 16 residues. Losses at the gene ends were 0 bases for V and 7 bases for J; bases not matched to a gene: 11. In nucleotides, the CDR3 is TGTGCCAGCAGCTTAGACGAGCCCGGGAGGGCCGGGGAGCAGTACTTC. Its translation: CASSLDEPGRAGEQYF.

J is TRBJ2-1 and V is TRBV12-3 or TRBV12-4, with D tentatively TRBD1 (8 bases). This CDR3 region has 15 residues. Trimming pared 3 bases from V and 8 bases from J, leaving 17 bases between. The CDR3 sequence is CASSFTYRGGDEQFF. The CDR3 bases are TGTGCCAGCAGTTTCACGTACAGGGGGGGAGATGAGCAGTTCTTC.

The chain is built from TRBV5-1 and TRBJ1-2, with a tentative D call TRBD1 (5 bases). Per germline, CDR1 SGHRS and CDR2 YFSETQ. Trimming stripped 1 base from V and 5 bases from J, with 12 bases between. The CDR3 sequence is 14 residues long. The CDR3 DNA sequence: TGCGCCAGCAGCTTGTTGGGACGGATATATGGCTACACCTTC. It encodes CASSLLGRIYGYTF.

V is TRBV4-1 and J is TRBJ2-1; D call uncertain. Trimming took off 3 bases at V and 0 bases at J, with 9 bases between the two ends. The CDR3 spans 15 residues. Germline values: CDR1 MGHRA, CDR2 YSYEKL. DNA for the CDR3: TGCGCCAGCAGCCACGTCGGAAGCTCCTACAATGAGCAGTTCTTC. This translates into CASSHVGSSYNEQFF.

V gene TRBV18 combines with J gene TRBJ1-1; D gene ambiguous. Per the germline V gene, CDR1 is KGHSH and CDR2 is LQKENI. The CDR3 totals 13 residues. V shed 2 bases and J shed 1 base, with 5 bases lying between them. The CDR3 nucleotides read TGTGCCAGCTCACCAACCAGGAACACTGAAGCTTTCTTT. Its protein is CASSPTRNTEAFF.

The rearrangement uses TRBV3-1 and TRBJ2-1; TRBD2 matches 9 bases. Germline values: CDR1 LGHDT, CDR2 YNNKEL (reference sequence). V trimming: 0 bases; J trimming: 4 bases; junction bases outside the gene matches: 4. The length of the CDR3 is 16 residues. CDR3 in DNA: TGTGCCAGCAGCCAAGATCTGCGGGAGGGGTACAATGAGCAGTTCTTC. Encoded protein: CASSQDLREGYNEQFF.

The chain carries TRBV3-1 and TRBJ2-5; D unresolved. The J call may be faulty, since TRBJ2-7 better matches the DNA end. The CDR3 extends over 13 amino acids. CDR1 and CDR2 (germline): LGHDT, YNNKEL (reference sequence). CDR3 DNA: TGTGCCAGCAGCCAAGCCTACACCTACGAGCAGTACTTC. Amino acid sequence: CASSQAYTYEQYF.

This clonotype was seen a handful of times. This sequence joins TRBV28 and TRBJ2-5; TRBD2 might be the D (6 bases). From germline, CDR1 is MDHEN and CDR2 SYDVKM. Trimming removed 4 bases at V and 6 bases at J, with 12 bases between. The CDR3 totals 13 residues. The CDR3 nucleotides read TGTGCCAGCAGTTCCCCGGGACTTCAGACCCAGTACTTC. This sequence encodes CASSSPGLQTQYF.

J is TRBJ2-4 and V is TRBV28, with D perhaps TRBD1 (5 bases). Gene TRBJ2-7 matches the end of the DNA better, so the J call may be wrong. The germline CDR1 and CDR2 sequences are MDHEN and SYDVKM. The CDR3 has 14 residues. Written as DNA, the CDR3 is TGTGCCAGCAGTTTCAGGGTCTCGCCTTACGAGCAGTACTTC. Translating gives CASSFRVSPYEQYF.

The chain uses TRBV29-1 and TRBJ2-7; TRBD2 agrees at 11 bases. Germline CDR1 reads SQVTM; CDR2 reads ANQGSEA. V trimming: 4 bases; J trimming: 3 bases; junction bases outside the gene matches: 5. The CDR3 is made up of 14 amino acids. The CDR3 DNA follows: TGCAGCGTTGGTCTAGCGGGAGGAAGCTACGAGCAGTACTTC. This codes for CSVGLAGGSYEQYF.

A single count supports this clonotype. The chain has TRBV18 and TRBJ2-3, with 7 positions matching TRBD1. The V segment lost 6 bases and the J segment 11 bases; nucleotides outside the gene matches: 14. The CDR3 covers 14 residues. Germline assignment: CDR1 KGHSH and CDR2 LQKENI. The CDR3 is CASSPIQQGRGQYF. In DNA, the CDR3 is TGTGCCAGCTCCCCTATCCAACAGGGGAGAGGGCAGTATTTT. The full variable domain, with the rest looked up from reference TRBV18 and TRBJ2-3, is NAGVMQNPRHLVRRRGQEARLRCSPMKGHSHVYWYRQLPEEGLKFMVYLQKENIIDESGMPKERFSAEFPKEGPSILRIQQVVRGDSAAYFCASSPIQQGRGQYFGPGTRLTVL.

The chain has TRBV29-1 and TRBJ2-1; tentative D call: TRBD1 (6 bases). Germline CDR1 is SQVTM and CDR2 is ANQGSEA. The CDR3 has 14 residues. Trimming pared 7 bases from V and 0 bases from J, leaving 13 bases between. The DNA of the CDR3 is TGCAGCGGAAGAACAGGGAGCTCCTACAATGAGCAGTTCTTC. Translating it yields CSGRTGSSYNEQFF.

For the CDR3, the DNA is TGCGCCAGCAGCGACCCGACTAGCGGGGGAGGGAATGAGCAGTTCTTC. Protein sequence: CASSDPTSGGGNEQFF. The chain carries TRBV5-1 and TRBJ2-1, with TRBD2 identical over 12 bases. This CDR3 region has 16 residues. Germline V lookup: CDR1 SGHRS, CDR2 YFSETQ. Trimming took 4 bases from V and 7 from J; bases not matched to a gene: 9.

This sequence joins TRBV20-1 and TRBJ1-2; tentatively, D is TRBD1 (5 bases). CDR3 size: 16 residues. Germline CDR1 and CDR2: DFQATT and SNEGSKA (reference sequence). The V end lost 0 bases, the J end lost 8 bases, and 22 bases lay between the germline ends. CDR3 region: CSARDSGTGRGGGYTF. CDR3 DNA sequence: TGCAGTGCTAGAGATTCAGGGACGGGAAGGGGTGGAGGCTACACCTTC.

There are many counts of this clonotype. The genes are TRBV10-3 and TRBJ2-7; no reliable D call. The CDR3 runs to 12 residues. With 10 bases removed from V and 0 bases from J, the gap between germline ends came to 10 bases. Germline CDR1 and CDR2: ENHRY and SYGVKD. DNA of the CDR3: TGTGCCACCAGCGATCACTCCTACGAGCAGTACTTC. Its protein is CATSDHSYEQYF.